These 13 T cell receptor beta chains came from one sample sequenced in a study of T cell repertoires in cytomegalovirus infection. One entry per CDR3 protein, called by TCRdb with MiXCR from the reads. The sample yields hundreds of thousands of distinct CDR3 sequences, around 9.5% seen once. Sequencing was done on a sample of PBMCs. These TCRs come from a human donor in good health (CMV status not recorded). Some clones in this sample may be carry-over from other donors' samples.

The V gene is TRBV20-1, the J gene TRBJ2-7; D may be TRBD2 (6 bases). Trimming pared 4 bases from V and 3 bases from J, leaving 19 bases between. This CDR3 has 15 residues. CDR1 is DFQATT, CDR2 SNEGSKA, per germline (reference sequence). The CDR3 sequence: CSAKGWGGTSYEQYF. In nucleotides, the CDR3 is TGCAGTGCTAAGGGGTGGGGAGGTACAAGCTACGAGCAGTACTTC.

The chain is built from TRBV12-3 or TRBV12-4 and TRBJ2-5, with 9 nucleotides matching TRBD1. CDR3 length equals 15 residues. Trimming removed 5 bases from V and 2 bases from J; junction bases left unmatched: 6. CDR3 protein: CASSQPGQGQETQYF. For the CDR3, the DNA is TGTGCCAGCAGTCAACCGGGACAGGGTCAAGAGACCCAGTACTTC.

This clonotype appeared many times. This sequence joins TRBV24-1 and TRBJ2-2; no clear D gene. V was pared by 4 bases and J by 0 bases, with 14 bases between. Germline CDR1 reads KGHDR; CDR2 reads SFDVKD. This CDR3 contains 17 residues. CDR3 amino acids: CATSDHVRAPNTGELFF. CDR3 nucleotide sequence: TGTGCCACCAGTGACCATGTAAGGGCTCCGAACACCGGGGAGCTGTTTTTT.

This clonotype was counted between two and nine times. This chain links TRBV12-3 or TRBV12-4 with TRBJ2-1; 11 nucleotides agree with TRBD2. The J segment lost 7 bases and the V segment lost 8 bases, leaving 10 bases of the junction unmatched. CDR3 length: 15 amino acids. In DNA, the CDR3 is TGTGCCAGCCGAGATAGCACTAGCGGGGGAAATGAGCAGTTCTTC. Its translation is CASRDSTSGGNEQFF.

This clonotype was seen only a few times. The CDR3 spells CASSSRTTGTDTQYF. CDR3 bases: TGTGCCAGCAGCTCTAGGACCACTGGGACAGATACGCAGTATTTT. The chain links TRBV7-2 to TRBJ2-3; D is uncertain. This CDR3 has 15 amino acids. The germline V gene encodes CDR1 SGHTA and CDR2 FQGNSA. Trimming removed 4 bases from V and 3 bases from J, with 14 bases in between. The whole variable domain, filled in from reference TRBV7-2 and TRBJ2-3, reads GAGVSQSPSNKVTEKGKDVELRCDPISGHTALYWYRQSLGQGLEFLIYFQGNSAPDKSGLPSDRFSAERTGGSVSTLTIQRTQQEDSAVYLCASSSRTTGTDTQYFGPGTRLTVL.

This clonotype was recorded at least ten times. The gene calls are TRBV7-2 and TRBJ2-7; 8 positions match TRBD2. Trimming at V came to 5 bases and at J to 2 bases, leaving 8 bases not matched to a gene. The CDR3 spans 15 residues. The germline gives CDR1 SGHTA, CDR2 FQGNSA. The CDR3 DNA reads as TGTGCCAGCAGCCCCGGGGGGGTAACCCCCTACGAGCAGTACTTC. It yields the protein CASSPGGVTPYEQYF.

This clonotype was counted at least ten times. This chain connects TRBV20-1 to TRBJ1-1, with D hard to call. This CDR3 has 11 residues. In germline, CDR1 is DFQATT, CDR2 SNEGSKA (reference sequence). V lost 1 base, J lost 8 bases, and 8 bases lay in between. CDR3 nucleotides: TGCAGTGCTAGAGTGTCCAGGGAAGCTTTCTTT. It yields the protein CSARVSREAFF.

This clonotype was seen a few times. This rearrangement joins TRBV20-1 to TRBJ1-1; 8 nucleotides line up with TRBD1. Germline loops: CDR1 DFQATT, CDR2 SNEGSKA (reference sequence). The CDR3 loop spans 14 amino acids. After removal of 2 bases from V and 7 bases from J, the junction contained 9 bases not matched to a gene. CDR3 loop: CSARSLRGTGEAFF. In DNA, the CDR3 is TGCAGTGCTAGATCTTTAAGGGGGACAGGTGAAGCTTTCTTT.

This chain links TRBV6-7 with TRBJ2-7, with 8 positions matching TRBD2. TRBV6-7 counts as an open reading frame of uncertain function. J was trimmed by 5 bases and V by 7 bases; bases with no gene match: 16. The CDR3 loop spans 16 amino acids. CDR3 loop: CASNPSGRGAVHEQYF. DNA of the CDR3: TGTGCCAGCAACCCGTCGGGGCGGGGGGCCGTCCACGAGCAGTACTTC.

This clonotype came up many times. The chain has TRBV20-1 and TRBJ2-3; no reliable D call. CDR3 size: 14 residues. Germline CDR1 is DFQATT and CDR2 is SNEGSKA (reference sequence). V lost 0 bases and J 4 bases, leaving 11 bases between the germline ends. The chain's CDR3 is CSARDWLGPDTQYF. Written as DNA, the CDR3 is TGCAGTGCTAGAGATTGGTTAGGCCCAGATACGCAGTATTTT.

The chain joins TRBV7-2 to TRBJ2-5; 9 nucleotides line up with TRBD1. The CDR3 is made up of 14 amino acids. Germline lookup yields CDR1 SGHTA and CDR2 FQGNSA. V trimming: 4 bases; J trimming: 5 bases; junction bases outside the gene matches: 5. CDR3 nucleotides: TGTGCCAGCAGCTCGGACAGGGGTAGGGAGACCCAGTACTTC. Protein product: CASSSDRGRETQYF.

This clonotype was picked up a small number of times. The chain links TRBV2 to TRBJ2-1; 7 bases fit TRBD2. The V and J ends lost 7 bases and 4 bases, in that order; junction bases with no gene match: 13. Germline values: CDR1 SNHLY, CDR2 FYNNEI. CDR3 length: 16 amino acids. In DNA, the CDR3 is TGTGCCAGCACCTCCCTTAAGAGCGGGACGTACAATGAGCAGTTCTTC. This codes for CASTSLKSGTYNEQFF.

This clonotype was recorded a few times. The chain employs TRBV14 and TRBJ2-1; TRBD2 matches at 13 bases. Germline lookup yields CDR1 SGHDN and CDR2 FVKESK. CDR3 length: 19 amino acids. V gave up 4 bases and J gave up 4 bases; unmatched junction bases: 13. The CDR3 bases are TGTGCCAGCAGCCTACTAGCGGGGGGGTCCTCACCAATATACAATGAGCAGTTCTTC. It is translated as CASSLLAGGSSPIYNEQFF.